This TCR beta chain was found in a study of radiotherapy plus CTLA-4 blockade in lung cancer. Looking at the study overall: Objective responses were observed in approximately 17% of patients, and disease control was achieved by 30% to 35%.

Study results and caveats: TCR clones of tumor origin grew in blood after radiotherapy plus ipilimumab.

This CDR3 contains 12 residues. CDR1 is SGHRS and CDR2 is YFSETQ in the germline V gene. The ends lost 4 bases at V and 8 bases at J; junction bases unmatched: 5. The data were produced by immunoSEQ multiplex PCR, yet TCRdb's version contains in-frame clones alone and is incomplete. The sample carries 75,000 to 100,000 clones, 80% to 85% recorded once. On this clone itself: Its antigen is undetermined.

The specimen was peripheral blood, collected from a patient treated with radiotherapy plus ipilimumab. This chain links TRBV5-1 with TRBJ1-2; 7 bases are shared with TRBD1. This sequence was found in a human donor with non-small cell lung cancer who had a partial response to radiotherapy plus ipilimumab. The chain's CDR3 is CASSENRGGYTF. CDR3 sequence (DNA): TGCGCCAGCAGCGAAAACAGGGGAGGCTACACCTTC.